Below are 9 T cell receptor beta chains sequenced from a single sample in a study of shared clonotypes between healthy human individuals. Measured with immunoSEQ multiplex PCR; TCRdb has only the in-frame clones, and not every one. Of some 630,000 clones listed, about three quarters are singletons. The sequenced sample consisted of memory CD4+ T cells sorted from blood. Specified subset: CD45RA-negative fraction. These receptors all come from a woman younger than 45 in good health.

The chain employs TRBV4-1 and TRBJ1-1; D is perhaps TRBD1 (6 bases). V was pared by 2 bases and J by 0 bases, with 7 bases between. The CDR3 contains 14 residues. From germline, CDR1 is MGHRA and CDR2 YSYEKL. The DNA for the CDR3 is TGCGCCAGCAGCCAAACAGGGTTGAACACTGAAGCTTTCTTT. Protein: CASSQTGLNTEAFF.

This clone has at least ten counts. The CDR3 sequence: CASSIGEDTEAFF. The CDR3 DNA follows: TGTGCCAGCAGCATCGGGGAGGACACTGAAGCTTTCTTT. The chain uses TRBV7-2 and TRBJ1-1; D not certain. This CDR3 has 13 residues. CDR1 SGHTA and CDR2 FQGNSA come from the germline V gene. Trimming removed 5 bases from V and 3 bases from J, with 10 bases in between.

The chain carries TRBV7-2 and TRBJ1-2; D is uncertain. This CDR3 spans 12 amino acids. Looked up from germline, CDR1 is SGHTA and CDR2 is FQGNSA. Trimming cost V 5 bases and J 7 bases, with 11 bases left between them. CDR3 sequence: CASSQDWAGYTF. DNA of the CDR3: TGTGCCAGCAGCCAAGATTGGGCTGGCTACACCTTC.

This chain connects TRBV7-8 to TRBJ1-2; no reliable D call. CDR1 and CDR2 (germline): SGHVS, FQNEAQ. The length of the CDR3 is 14 residues. V shed 4 bases and J shed 5 bases, with 14 bases lying between them. The chain's CDR3 is CASSSGPLGYGYTF. The CDR3 DNA reads as TGTGCCAGCAGCTCCGGCCCCCTGGGGTATGGCTACACCTTC.

The chain links TRBV10-1 to TRBJ2-4; 11 bases match TRBD2. V gave up 7 bases and J gave up 0 bases; unmatched junction bases: 8. CDR1 and CDR2 from the germline V gene are WNHNN and SYGVQD (reference sequence). CDR3 length: 17 amino acids. DNA for the CDR3: TGCGCCAGCAATGGGACTAGCGGAAAGATAGCCAAAAACATTCAGTACTTC. Its translation is CASNGTSGKIAKNIQYF.

This chain joins TRBV2 and TRBJ2-7; D is perhaps TRBD1 (6 bases). This CDR3 region has 15 residues. Germline values: CDR1 SNHLY, CDR2 FYNNEI. Deletions cut 3 bases from V and 6 bases from J, with 18 bases between. The CDR3 DNA is TGTGCCAGCAGTGAGATGGGGCGCGGACAGCGCGAGCAGTACTTC. Its protein product is CASSEMGRGQREQYF.

The gene calls are TRBV27 and TRBJ2-4; tentative D call: TRBD2 (6 bases). V was cut by 2 bases and J by 0 bases, with 8 bases left in between. Germline-derived CDR1 and CDR2 are MNHEY and SMNVEV (reference sequence). This CDR3 contains 15 residues. The CDR3 reads CASSLAGLAKNIQYF. The DNA of the CDR3 is TGTGCCAGCAGTTTAGCGGGATTAGCCAAAAACATTCAGTACTTC.

The chain employs TRBV15 and TRBJ1-4, with a possible D match to TRBD1 (5 bases). The germline CDR1 and CDR2 sequences are LNHNV and YYDKDF (reference sequence). The CDR3 runs 15 residues. The ends were cut back, 0 bases at V and 6 bases at J, with 11 bases in the middle. CDR3 DNA: TGTGCCACCAGCAGAGATAGGGGTAGTGATGAAAAACTGTTTTTT. This encodes CATSRDRGSDEKLFF.

This clone came up a few times. Other nucleotide sequences from this sample produce the same CDR3. This chain joins TRBV7-9 and TRBJ2-1, with a possible D match to TRBD1 (7 bases). The CDR3 sequence is 13 residues long. Trimming took off 4 bases at V and 9 bases at J, with 13 bases between the two ends. Germline values: CDR1 SEHNR, CDR2 FQNEAQ (reference sequence). In nucleotides, the CDR3 is TGTGCCAGCAGCTCCCAGGGGGGCGGTGAGCAGTTCTTC. It is translated as CASSSQGGGEQFF.